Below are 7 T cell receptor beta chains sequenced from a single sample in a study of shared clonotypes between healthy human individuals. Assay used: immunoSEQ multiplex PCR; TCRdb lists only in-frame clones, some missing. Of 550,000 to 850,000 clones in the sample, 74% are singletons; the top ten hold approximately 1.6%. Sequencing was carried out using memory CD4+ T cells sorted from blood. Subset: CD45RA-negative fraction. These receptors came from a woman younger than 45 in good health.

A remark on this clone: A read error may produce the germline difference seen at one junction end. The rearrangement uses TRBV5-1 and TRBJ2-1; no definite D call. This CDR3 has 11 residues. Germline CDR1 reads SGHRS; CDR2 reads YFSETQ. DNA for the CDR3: TGCGCCAGCAGGTTGGTTGGTGAGCAGTTCTTC. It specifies CASRLVGEQFF.

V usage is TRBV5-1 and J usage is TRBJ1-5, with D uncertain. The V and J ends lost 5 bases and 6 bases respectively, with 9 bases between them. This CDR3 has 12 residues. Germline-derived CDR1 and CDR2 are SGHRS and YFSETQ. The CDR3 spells CASRKGAQPQHF. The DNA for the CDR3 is TGCGCCAGCAGGAAGGGCGCTCAGCCCCAGCATTTT.

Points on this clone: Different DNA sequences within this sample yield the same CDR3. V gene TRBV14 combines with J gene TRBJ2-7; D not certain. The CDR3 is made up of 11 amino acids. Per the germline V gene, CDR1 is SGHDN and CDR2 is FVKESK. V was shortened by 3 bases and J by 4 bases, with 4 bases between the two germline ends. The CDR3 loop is CASSHSYEQYF. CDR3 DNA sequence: TGTGCCAGCAGCCACTCTTACGAGCAGTACTTC. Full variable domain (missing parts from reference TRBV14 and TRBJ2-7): EAGVTQFPSHSVIEKGQTVTLRCDPISGHDNLYWYRRVMGKEIKFLLHFVKESKQDESGMPNNRFLAERTGGTYSTLKVQPAELEDSGVYFCASSHSYEQYFGPGTRLTVT.

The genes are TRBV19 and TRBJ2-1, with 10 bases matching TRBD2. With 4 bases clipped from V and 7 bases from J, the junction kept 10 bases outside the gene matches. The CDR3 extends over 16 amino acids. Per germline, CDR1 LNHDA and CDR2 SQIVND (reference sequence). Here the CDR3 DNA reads TGTGCCAGTAGTACCTTAACTAGCGGGAACAGGAATGAGCAGTTCTTC. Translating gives CASSTLTSGNRNEQFF.

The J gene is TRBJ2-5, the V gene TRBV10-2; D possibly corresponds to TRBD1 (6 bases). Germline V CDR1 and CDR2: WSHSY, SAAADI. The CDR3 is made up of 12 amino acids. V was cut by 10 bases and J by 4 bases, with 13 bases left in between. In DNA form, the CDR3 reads TGCGCCACCAAGGGGGACCGAGAGACCCAGTACTTC. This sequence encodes CATKGDRETQYF.

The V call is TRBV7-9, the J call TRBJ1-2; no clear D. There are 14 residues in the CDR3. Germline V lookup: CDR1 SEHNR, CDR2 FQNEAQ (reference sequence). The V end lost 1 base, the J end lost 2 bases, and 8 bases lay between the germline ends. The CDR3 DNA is TGTGCCAGCAGCTTAGTGTCGCAGAACTATGGCTACACCTTC. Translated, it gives CASSLVSQNYGYTF.

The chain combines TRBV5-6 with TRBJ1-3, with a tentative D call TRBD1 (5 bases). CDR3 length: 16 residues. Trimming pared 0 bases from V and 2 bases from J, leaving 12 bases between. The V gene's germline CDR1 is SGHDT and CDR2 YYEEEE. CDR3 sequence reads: CASSLAGRDAGNTIYF. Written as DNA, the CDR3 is TGTGCCAGCAGCTTGGCCGGCAGGGACGCTGGAAACACCATATATTTT.